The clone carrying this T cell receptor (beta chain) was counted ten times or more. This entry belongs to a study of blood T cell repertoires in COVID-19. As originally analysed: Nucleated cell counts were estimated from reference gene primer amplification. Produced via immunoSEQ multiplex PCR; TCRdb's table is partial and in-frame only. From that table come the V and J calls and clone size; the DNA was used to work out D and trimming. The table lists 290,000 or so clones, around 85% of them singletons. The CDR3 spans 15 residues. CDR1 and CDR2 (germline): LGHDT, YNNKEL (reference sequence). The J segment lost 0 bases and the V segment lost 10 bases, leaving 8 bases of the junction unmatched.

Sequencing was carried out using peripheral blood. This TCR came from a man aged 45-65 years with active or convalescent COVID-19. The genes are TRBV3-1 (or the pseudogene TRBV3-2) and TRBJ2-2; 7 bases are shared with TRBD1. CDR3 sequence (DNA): TGTGCCACCAAACCGGGACAGACGAACACCGGGGAGCTGTTTTTT. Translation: CATKPGQTNTGELFF.